This is a list of T cell receptor beta chains from one sample in a study of blood T cells in healthy people across ages. TCRdb re-derived calls from the 5' RACE reads in MiXCR, one entry per CDR3 protein. The sample carries around 500,000 distinct CDR3 sequences, about 45% recorded once. Sequenced input: blood. These receptors were obtained from a man older than 75 in good health. CDR3s include the opening cysteine and the closing phenylalanine or tryptophan. D genes are given only for firm matches. Size values are once, few and many counts, or a class for expanded clones, and some rows have none.

J gene,clone size,D gene,V gene,CDR3 DNA,CDR3 protein
TRBJ2-1,few,TRBD2,TRBV7-9,TGTGCCAGCAGCTTAGGAAGGGCTAGCGGGAGCTCCTACAATGAGCAGTTCTTC,CASSLGRASGSSYNEQFF
TRBJ1-5,.,.,TRBV7-9,TGTGCCAGCAGCGCCAGACAGGGCAATCAGCCCCAGCATTTT,CASSARQGNQPQHF
TRBJ2-1,few,.,TRBV7-2,TGTGCCAGCAGCTTAGGACTAGGCTCCTACAATGAGCAGTTCTTC,CASSLGLGSYNEQFF
TRBJ2-3,.,.,TRBV20-1,TGCAGTGCTAGCCGGAGCTTTTCCGCAGATACGCAGTATTTT,CSASRSFSADTQYF
TRBJ1-5,.,.,TRBV21-1,TGTGCCAGCAGCAGAGGGGGGACAGGTCATAGCAATCAGCCCCAGCATTTT,CASSRGGTGHSNQPQHF
TRBJ2-5,.,TRBD2,TRBV7-2,TGTGCCAGCAGCTTAGAACTAGCGGGAGGGCCGGGATATGAGCAGTACTTC,CASSLELAGGPGYEQYF
TRBJ2-3,few,TRBD1,TRBV7-3,TGTGCCAGCAGCCGGGGACAGCAATTCACAGATACGCAGTATTTT,CASSRGQQFTDTQYF
TRBJ2-7,.,.,TRBV7-2,TGTGCCAGCAGCTCTGTGAGGGCTCGGGTGCAGTACTTC,CASSSVRARVQYF
TRBJ2-2,.,.,TRBV29-1,TGCAGCGTGACTAGTGGCACCGGGGAGCTGTTTTTT,CSVTSGTGELFF
TRBJ1-2,.,.,TRBV28,TGTGCCAGCAGCCCCTCGGGGGACACAACTAACTATGGCTACACCTTC,CASSPSGDTTNYGYTF
TRBJ2-5,.,TRBD2,TRBV7-9,TGTGCCAGCAGCTTTTCAGCGGGAGAAGAGACCCAGTACTTC,CASSFSAGEETQYF
TRBJ2-1,once,TRBD2,TRBV9,TGTGCCAGCAGCGTAGGAGGTAGCGGGACCCCCAATGAGCAGTTCTTC,CASSVGGSGTPNEQFF
TRBJ2-7,.,TRBD2,TRBV3-1,TGTGCCAGCAGCACCCGGGAGGGGCCGAACTCCTACGAGCAGTACTTC,CASSTREGPNSYEQYF
TRBJ2-3,few,.,TRBV7-2,TGTGCCAGCAGCTTAAACGCTAGACCTACGCAGTATTTT,CASSLNARPTQYF
TRBJ2-3,.,.,TRBV7-9,TGTGCCAGCAGCTTAACCAGCTCGGGCACAGATACGCAGTATTTT,CASSLTSSGTDTQYF
TRBJ1-6,.,.,TRBV20-1,TGCAGTGCTGGTGGGACCGCCACTTCACCCCTCCACTTT,CSAGGTATSPLHF
TRBJ1-1,.,.,TRBV12-5,TGTGCTAGTGGACTCCTCCAGGGGCTTTACACTGAAGCTTTCTTT,CASGLLQGLYTEAFF
TRBJ1-6,.,.,TRBV20-1,TGCAGTGCTCCCCTCAGGGTTTCTAATTCACCCCTCCACTTT,CSAPLRVSNSPLHF
TRBJ2-3,few,.,TRBV3-1,TGTGCCAGCAACCGACTAAGTGACGATACGCAGTATTTT,CASNRLSDDTQYF
TRBJ2-2,.,.,TRBV6-6,TGTGCCAGCTCCATAAGGAACACCGGGGAGCTGTTTTTT,CASSIRNTGELFF
TRBJ1-2,few,.,TRBV7-2,TGTGCCAGCAGCCGCTTAAATGGAGGGCTCGAAAACTATGGCTACACCTTC,CASSRLNGGLENYGYTF
TRBJ2-5,few,.,TRBV10-3,TGTGCCATCAGTGACATGCCCGGTGGCGAGACCCAGTACTTC,CAISDMPGGETQYF
TRBJ2-7,.,.,TRBV5-1,TGCGCCAGCAGCACGGACGGCTACGAGCAGTACTTC,CASSTDGYEQYF
TRBJ1-6,.,TRBD1,TRBV20-1,TGCAGTGCTAGAAGCCCTGGGACAGGGGGTAATTCACCCCTCCACTTT,CSARSPGTGGNSPLHF
TRBJ2-5,many,.,TRBV6-5,TGTGCCAGCAGTTACTCGTTCCAGGGCCAAGAGACCCAGTACTTC,CASSYSFQGQETQYF
TRBJ1-4,few,.,TRBV6-5,TGTGCCAGCTGGACCGCGAACGAAAAACTGTTTTTT,CASWTANEKLFF
TRBJ2-3,.,.,TRBV7-9,TGTGCCAGCACCCAGGGGCCACACACGCAGTATTTT,CASTQGPHTQYF
TRBJ1-2,.,TRBD1,TRBV6-5,TGTGCTAGCAGTCTCAACAGGGGTTATCGCTATGGCTACACCTTC,CASSLNRGYRYGYTF
TRBJ2-5,few,TRBD2,TRBV5-1,TGCGCCAGCAGTCCGGGACTAGAGGCGGAGACCCAGTACTTC,CASSPGLEAETQYF
TRBJ1-2,.,.,TRBV7-9,TGTGCCAGCAGCCCACAGGAAATCTATGGCTACACCTTC,CASSPQEIYGYTF
TRBJ2-1,many,.,TRBV7-9,TGTGCCAGCAGCTTAGGCCCACTAGTCGTTGAGCAGTTCTTC,CASSLGPLVVEQFF
TRBJ2-7,.,.,TRBV30,TGTGCCTGGAGTGTATTAGGTGCCGAGCAGTACTTC,CAWSVLGAEQYF
TRBJ1-3,few,.,TRBV6-6,TGTGCCAGCAACGACCCCGACGACACCATATATTTT,CASNDPDDTIYF
TRBJ2-7,.,TRBD1,TRBV28,TGTGCCAGCAGTCCCGCCATTCACAGGGGGCTGCACGAGCAGTACTTC,CASSPAIHRGLHEQYF
TRBJ2-3,.,.,TRBV27,TGTGCCAGCAGTCCTCCCCGCTGGGCCACGCATACGCAGTATTTT,CASSPPRWATHTQYF
TRBJ2-7,.,TRBD2,TRBV7-9,TGTGCCAGCAGCCCGGGACTAGCGGGAGGGCGTACAGACGAGCAGTACTTC,CASSPGLAGGRTDEQYF
TRBJ1-1,.,TRBD1,TRBV6-5,TGTGCCAGCGTCCCCGGGACAGGGAGCTCGGCTTTCTTT,CASVPGTGSSAFF
TRBJ2-3,many,.,TRBV29-1,TGCAGCGGCACGTCCGGGACTCGACGAGATACGCAGTATTTT,CSGTSGTRRDTQYF
TRBJ1-2,once,TRBD1,TRBV3-1,TGTGCCAGCAGCCAAGTCGGGGGACAGGGCACAGCTAACTATGGCTACACCTTC,CASSQVGGQGTANYGYTF